This T cell receptor (beta chain) is from a study of human T cells and chemical hapten exposure. Across the study: The patch tests put 0.01% DPC on the skin of the upper back and were read 6 days later. Affected patients, primarily female, had alopecia areata, totalis or universalis.

Each CDR3 protein is one row after TCRdb ran MiXCR on the RACE reads. The sample records about 120,000 distinct CDR3 sequences, roughly an eighth being singletons. Time point here: patch test 1, 2 weeks after DPC sensitization. Regarding treatment: therapeutic diphenylcyclopropenone sensitization with weekly scalp DPC. Patients had alopecia, were aged 18 to 70, and were not pregnant. The sequence was obtained from a man younger than 35 with alopecia areata. Some clones in this sample may be carry-over from other donors' samples. The sample consisted of whole blood, taken in connection with sensitization to the hapten diphenylcyclopropenone (DPC).

CDR3 loop: CAISESTTGGAGYGYTF. The DNA of the CDR3 is TGTGCCATCAGTGAGTCTACTACAGGGGGCGCCGGCTATGGCTACACCTTC. The J gene is TRBJ1-2, the V gene TRBV10-3; 9 bases agree with TRBD1. With 0 bases clipped from V and 4 bases from J, the junction kept 9 bases outside the gene matches. The CDR3 is 17 residues long. Germline values: CDR1 ENHRY, CDR2 SYGVKD.